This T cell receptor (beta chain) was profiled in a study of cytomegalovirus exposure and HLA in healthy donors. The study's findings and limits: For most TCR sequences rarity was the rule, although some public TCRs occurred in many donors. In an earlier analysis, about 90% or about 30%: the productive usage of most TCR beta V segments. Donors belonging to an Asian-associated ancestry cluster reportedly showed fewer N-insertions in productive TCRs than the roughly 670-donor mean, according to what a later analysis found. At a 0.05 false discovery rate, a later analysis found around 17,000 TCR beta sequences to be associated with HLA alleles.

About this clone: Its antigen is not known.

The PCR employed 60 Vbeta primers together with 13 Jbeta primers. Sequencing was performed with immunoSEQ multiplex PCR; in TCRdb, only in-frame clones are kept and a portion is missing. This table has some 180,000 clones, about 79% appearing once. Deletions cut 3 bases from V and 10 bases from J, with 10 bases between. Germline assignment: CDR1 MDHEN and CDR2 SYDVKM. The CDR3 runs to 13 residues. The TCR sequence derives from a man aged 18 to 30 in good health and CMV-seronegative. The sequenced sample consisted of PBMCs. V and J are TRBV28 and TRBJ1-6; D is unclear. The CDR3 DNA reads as TGTGCCAGCAGTTTCCCGGTTCGATCACCCCTCCACTTT. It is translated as CASSFPVRSPLHF.